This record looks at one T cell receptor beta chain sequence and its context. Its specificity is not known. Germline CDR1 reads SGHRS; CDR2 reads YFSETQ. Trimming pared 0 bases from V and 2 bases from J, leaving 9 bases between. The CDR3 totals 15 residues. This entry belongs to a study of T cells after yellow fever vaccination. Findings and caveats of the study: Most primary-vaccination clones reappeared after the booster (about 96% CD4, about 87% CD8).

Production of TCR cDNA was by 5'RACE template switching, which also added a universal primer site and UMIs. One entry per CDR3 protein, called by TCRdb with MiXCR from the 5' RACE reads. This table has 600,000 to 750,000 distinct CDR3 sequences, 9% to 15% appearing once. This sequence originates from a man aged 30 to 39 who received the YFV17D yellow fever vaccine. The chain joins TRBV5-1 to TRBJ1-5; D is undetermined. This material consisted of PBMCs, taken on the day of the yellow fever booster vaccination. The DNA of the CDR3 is TGCGCCAGCAGCTTGGGGGAGAGGGGCAATCAGCCCCAGCATTTT. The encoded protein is CASSLGERGNQPQHF.